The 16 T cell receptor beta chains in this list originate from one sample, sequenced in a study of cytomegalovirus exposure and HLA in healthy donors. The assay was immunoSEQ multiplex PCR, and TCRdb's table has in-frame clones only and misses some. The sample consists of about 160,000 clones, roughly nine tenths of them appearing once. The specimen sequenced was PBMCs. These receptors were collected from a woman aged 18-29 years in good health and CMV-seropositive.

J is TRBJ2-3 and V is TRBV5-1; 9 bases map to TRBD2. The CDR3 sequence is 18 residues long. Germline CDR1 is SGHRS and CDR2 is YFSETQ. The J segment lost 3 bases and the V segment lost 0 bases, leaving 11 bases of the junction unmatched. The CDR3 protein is CASSLASLAGVGTDTQYF. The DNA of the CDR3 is TGCGCCAGCAGCTTGGCCAGCTTAGCGGGAGTGGGAACAGATACGCAGTATTTT. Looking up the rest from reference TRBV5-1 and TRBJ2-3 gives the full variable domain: KAGVTQTPRYLIKTRGQQVTLSCSPISGHRSVSWYQQTPGQGLQFLFEYFSETQRNKGNFPGRFSGRQFSNSRSEMNVSTLELGDSALYLCASSLASLAGVGTDTQYFGPGTRLTVL.

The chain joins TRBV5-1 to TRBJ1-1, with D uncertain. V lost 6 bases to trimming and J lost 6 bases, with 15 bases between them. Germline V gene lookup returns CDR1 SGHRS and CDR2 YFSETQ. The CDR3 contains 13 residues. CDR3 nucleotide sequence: TGCGCCAGCACCCCGATTGGTAGCCCTGAAGCTTTCTTT. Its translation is CASTPIGSPEAFF.

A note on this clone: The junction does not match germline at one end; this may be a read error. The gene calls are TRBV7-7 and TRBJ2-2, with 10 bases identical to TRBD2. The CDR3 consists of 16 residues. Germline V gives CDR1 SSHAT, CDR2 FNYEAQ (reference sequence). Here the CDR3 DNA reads TGTGCTAGCAGCTTCCTAGCGGGAGATCGCACCGGGGAGCTGTTTTTT. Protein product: CASSFLAGDRTGELFF. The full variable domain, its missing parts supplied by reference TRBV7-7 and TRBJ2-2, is GAGVSQSPRYKVTKRGQDVTLRCDPISSHATLYWYQQALGQGPEFLTYFNYEAQPDKSGLPSDRFSAERPEGSISTLTIQRTEQRDSAMYRCASSFLAGDRTGELFFGEGSRLTVL.

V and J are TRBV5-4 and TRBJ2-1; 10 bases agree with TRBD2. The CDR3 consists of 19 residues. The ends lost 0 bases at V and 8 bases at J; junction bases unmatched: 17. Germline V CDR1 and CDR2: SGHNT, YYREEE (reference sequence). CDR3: CASSLEPWTSGTPRDEQFF. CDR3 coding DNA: TGTGCCAGCAGCTTGGAACCCTGGACTAGCGGTACCCCAAGGGATGAGCAGTTCTTC.

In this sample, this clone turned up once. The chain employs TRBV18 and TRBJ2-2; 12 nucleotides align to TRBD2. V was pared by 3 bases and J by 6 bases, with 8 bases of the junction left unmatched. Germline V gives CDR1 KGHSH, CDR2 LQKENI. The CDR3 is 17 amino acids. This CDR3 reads CASSPLGLAGQAGELFF. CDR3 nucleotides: TGTGCCAGCTCACCCCTAGGACTAGCGGGACAGGCCGGGGAGCTGTTTTTT.

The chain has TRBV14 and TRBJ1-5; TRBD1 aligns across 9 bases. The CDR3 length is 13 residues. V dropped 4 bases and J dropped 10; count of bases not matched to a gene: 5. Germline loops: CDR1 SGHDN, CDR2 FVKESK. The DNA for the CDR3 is TGTGCCAGCAGCCCCGACAGGGGGGGACCCCAGCATTTT. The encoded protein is CASSPDRGGPQHF.

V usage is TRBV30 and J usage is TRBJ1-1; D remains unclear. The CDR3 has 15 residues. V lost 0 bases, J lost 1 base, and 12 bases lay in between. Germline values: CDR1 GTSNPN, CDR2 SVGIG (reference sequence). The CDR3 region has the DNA TGTGCCTGGAGTGTCTGGGGAGCCGGGAACACTGAAGCTTTCTTT. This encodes CAWSVWGAGNTEAFF.

CDR3 nucleotides: TGCGCCAGCAGCAGTTCCGCGGGACTACTCTACGAGCAGTACTTC. Translating it yields CASSSSAGLLYEQYF. The chain carries TRBV10-2 and TRBJ2-7, with 7 bases aligning to TRBD2. Trimming cost V 6 bases and J 3 bases; bases outside gene matches: 11. Per the germline V gene, CDR1 is WSHSY and CDR2 is SAAADI. The CDR3 length is 15 residues.

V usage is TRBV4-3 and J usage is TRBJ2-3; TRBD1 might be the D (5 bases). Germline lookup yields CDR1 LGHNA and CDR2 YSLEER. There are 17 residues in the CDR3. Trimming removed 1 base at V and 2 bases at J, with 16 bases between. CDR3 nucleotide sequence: TGCGCCAGCAGCCAAGTCAAGGTGGCAGGGAACACAGATACGCAGTATTTT. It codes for CASSQVKVAGNTDTQYF.

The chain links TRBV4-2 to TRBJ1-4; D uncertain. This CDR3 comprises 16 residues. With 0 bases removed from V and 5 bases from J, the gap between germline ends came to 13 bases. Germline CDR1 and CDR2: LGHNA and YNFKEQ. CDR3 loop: CASSQDEGGKNEKLFF. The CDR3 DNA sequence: TGTGCCAGCAGCCAAGATGAAGGAGGCAAAAATGAAAAACTGTTTTTT.

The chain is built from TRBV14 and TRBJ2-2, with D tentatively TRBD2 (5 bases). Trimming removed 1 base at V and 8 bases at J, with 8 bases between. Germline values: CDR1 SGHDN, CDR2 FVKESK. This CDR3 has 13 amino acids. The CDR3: CASSQAGWGELFF. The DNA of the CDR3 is TGTGCCAGCAGCCAAGCGGGATGGGGGGAGCTGTTTTTT.

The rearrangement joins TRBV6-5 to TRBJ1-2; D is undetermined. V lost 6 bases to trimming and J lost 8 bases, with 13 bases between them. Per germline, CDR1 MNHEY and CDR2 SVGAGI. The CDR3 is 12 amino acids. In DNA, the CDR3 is TGTGCCAGCAGACTATCGGGGTGGGGCTACACCTTC. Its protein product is CASRLSGWGYTF.

CDR3 sequence: CASSSFWDIINTEAFF. The CDR3, as DNA: TGTGCCAGCAGTTCATTCTGGGACATTATTAACACTGAAGCTTTCTTT. The chain links TRBV28 to TRBJ1-1; D possibly corresponds to TRBD1 (6 bases). Trimming stripped 4 bases from V and 2 bases from J, with 17 bases between. This CDR3 region has 16 residues. The germline V gene encodes CDR1 MDHEN and CDR2 SYDVKM.

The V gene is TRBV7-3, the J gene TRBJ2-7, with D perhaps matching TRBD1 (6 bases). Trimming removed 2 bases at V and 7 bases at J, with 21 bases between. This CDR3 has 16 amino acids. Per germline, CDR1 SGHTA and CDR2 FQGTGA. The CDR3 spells CASSLAGADHGGEQYF. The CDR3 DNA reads TGTGCCAGCAGCTTAGCAGGGGCGGACCACGGCGGGGAGCAGTACTTC.

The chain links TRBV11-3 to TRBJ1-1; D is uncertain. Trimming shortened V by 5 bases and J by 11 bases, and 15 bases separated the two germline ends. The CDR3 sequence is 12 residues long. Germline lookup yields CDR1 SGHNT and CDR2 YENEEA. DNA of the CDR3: TGTGCCAGCAGCGCTGACAAGGTCAGGGCTTTCTTT. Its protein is CASSADKVRAFF.

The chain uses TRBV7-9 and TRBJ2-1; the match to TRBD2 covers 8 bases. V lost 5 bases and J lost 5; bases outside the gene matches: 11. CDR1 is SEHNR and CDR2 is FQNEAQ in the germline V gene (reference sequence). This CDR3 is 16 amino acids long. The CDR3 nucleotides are TGTGCCAGCAGCCCATGGGGCGGGACTAGGCACAATGAGCAGTTCTTC. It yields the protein CASSPWGGTRHNEQFF.